Below are 30 T cell receptor beta chains sequenced from a single sample in a study of naive and memory T cell subsets. Ligated cDNA underwent four rounds of PCR with nested alpha and beta constant region primers and SP2. TCRdb fed the 5' RACE reads into MiXCR, producing one record per CDR3 protein. The table has 57,000 or so distinct CDR3 sequences, about 7.2% seen once. The library had UMIs added by 3' ligation of an oligonucleotide to TCR cDNA. All receptors derive from a male donor in good health.

This clonotype turned up a few times. The rearrangement links TRBV2 to TRBJ2-5, with D tentatively TRBD1 (5 bases). Germline lookup yields CDR1 SNHLY and CDR2 FYNNEI. The CDR3 sequence is 13 residues long. Between the trimmed V and J ends, which lost 6 bases and 5 bases, there was a span of 13 bases. CDR3 sequence reads: CASSLDRVETQYF. CDR3 nucleotide sequence: TGTGCCAGCAGCCTTGACAGAGTCGAGACCCAGTACTTC. Full variable domain (outside the CDR3, taken from reference TRBV2 and TRBJ2-5): EPEVTQTPSHQVTQMGQEVILRCVPISNHLYFYWYRQILGQKVEFLVSFYNNEISEKSEIFDDQFSVERPDGSNFTLKIRSTKLEDSAMYFCASSLDRVETQYFGPGTRLLVL.

This clonotype was recorded at least ten times. The CDR3, as DNA: TGTGCCAGTAGGTCAGCGGGAACCGATTACACCGGGGAGCTGTTTTTT. It yields the protein CASRSAGTDYTGELFF. The genes are TRBV19 and TRBJ2-2; 7 bases match TRBD2. This CDR3 has 16 amino acids. The germline V gene encodes CDR1 LNHDA and CDR2 SQIVND (reference sequence). J lost 3 bases, V lost 6 bases, and 10 bases had no gene match.

This clonotype was recorded many times. The chain employs TRBV12-3 or TRBV12-4 and TRBJ1-1, with D uncertain. Trimming left V 4 bases short and J 5 bases short, with 11 bases between. This CDR3 region has 13 residues. The CDR3 DNA is TGTGCCAGCAGTTGGTCCTCGCCGACTGAAGCTTTCTTT. Its protein is CASSWSSPTEAFF.

This clonotype was counted between two and nine times. The rearrangement uses TRBV5-1 and TRBJ1-1, with 7 bases fitting TRBD1. Per germline, CDR1 SGHRS and CDR2 YFSETQ. This CDR3 comprises 15 residues. Trimming removed 5 bases from V and 2 bases from J; junction bases left unmatched: 9. The CDR3 loop is CASREFGTANTEAFF. For the CDR3, the DNA is TGCGCCAGCAGAGAATTCGGGACAGCTAACACTGAAGCTTTCTTT. Full variable domain (remainder filled in from reference TRBV5-1 and TRBJ1-1): KAGVTQTPRYLIKTRGQQVTLSCSPISGHRSVSWYQQTPGQGLQFLFEYFSETQRNKGNFPGRFSGRQFSNSRSEMNVSTLELGDSALYLCASREFGTANTEAFFGQGTRLTVV.

Here the CDR3 reads CASRRTGTVGYTF. CDR3 DNA sequence: TGCGCCAGCAGAAGGACAGGGACGGTTGGCTACACCTTC. This rearrangement joins TRBV10-2 to TRBJ1-2; 8 bases align to TRBD1. Germline assignment: CDR1 WSHSY and CDR2 SAAADI. V gave up 6 bases and J gave up 7 bases; unmatched junction bases: 7. The CDR3 length is 13 residues.

This clonotype appeared a few times. The chain couples TRBV5-1 to TRBJ1-1; D is possibly TRBD1 (6 bases). V was pared by 5 bases and J by 5 bases, with 22 bases between. The germline CDR1 and CDR2 sequences are SGHRS and YFSETQ. The CDR3 contains 16 residues. The CDR3 protein is CASSYHHGGQDTEAFF. The CDR3 coding sequence is TGCGCCAGCAGTTATCACCACGGGGGGCAAGATACTGAAGCTTTCTTT.

Details on this clonotype: An end of the junction differs from the germline gene, which may be a read error. This chain connects TRBV7-9 to TRBJ1-2, with D possibly being TRBD1 (5 bases). CDR1 is SEHNR and CDR2 is FQNEAQ in the germline V gene (reference sequence). CDR3 length: 17 residues. In DNA, the CDR3 is TGTGCCAGCAGCTTACGTAGGCCCAGACAGCCTAAGTATGGCTACACCTTC. It translates to CASSLRRPRQPKYGYTF.

This clonotype has ten or more counts. The rearrangement joins TRBV6-6 to TRBJ1-1, with 10 bases fitting TRBD1. The CDR3 totals 17 residues. Germline CDR1 MNHNY, CDR2 SVGAGI (reference sequence). V lost 7 bases, J lost 3 bases, and 14 bases stayed unmatched. In DNA form, the CDR3 reads TGTGCCAGCACCTATCGACAGGGGGCAATTTGGCACACTGAAGCTTTCTTT. Protein product: CASTYRQGAIWHTEAFF.

This clonotype was detected a few times. The chain uses TRBV25-1 and TRBJ2-1; TRBD1 agrees at 9 bases. The CDR3 sequence is 14 residues long. V shed 5 bases, J shed 8 bases, and the junction held 7 bases outside the gene matches. The germline gives CDR1 MGHDK, CDR2 SYGVNS. The CDR3 here is CASSLQGARDEQFF. The CDR3 DNA reads TGTGCCAGCAGTTTACAGGGGGCGCGCGATGAGCAGTTCTTC.

This chain connects TRBV13 to TRBJ2-3; a possible D gene is TRBD1 (5 bases). The CDR3 loop spans 15 amino acids. Germline-derived CDR1 and CDR2 are PRHDT and FYEKMQ (reference sequence). The V end was cut by 1 base, the J end by 2 bases, with 10 bases between. CDR3 DNA: TGTGCCAGCAGCTTAGTAGGGGCGTTCACAGATACGCAGTATTTT. Protein product: CASSLVGAFTDTQYF.

CDR3: CASTSSPGQGVRGTGELFF. The CDR3, as DNA: TGTGCCAGCACTTCGAGTCCTGGACAGGGGGTACGTGGCACCGGGGAGCTGTTTTTT. The chain links TRBV12-3 or TRBV12-4 to TRBJ2-2, with 10 bases identical to TRBD1. The CDR3 runs 19 residues. J gave up 4 bases and V 7 bases, and 18 bases lay outside the gene matches.

This clonotype has a handful of counts. The chain joins TRBV6-1 to TRBJ2-3; the D call may be TRBD1 or TRBD2 (6 bases each). CDR3 size: 13 residues. Germline lookup yields CDR1 MNHNS and CDR2 SASEGT. The V end was cut by 4 bases, the J end by 4 bases, with 9 bases between. The CDR3 nucleotides are TGTGCCAGCAGTGGGGGGGCGGCAGATACGCAGTATTTT. It yields the protein CASSGGAADTQYF.

This clonotype appeared many times. The chain joins TRBV29-1 to TRBJ2-2; possible D gene TRBD2, 5 bases. The V end lost 1 base, the J end lost 6 bases, and 12 bases lay between the germline ends. The CDR3 contains 14 residues. The V gene's germline CDR1 is SQVTM and CDR2 ANQGSEA. Here the CDR3 DNA reads TGCAGCGTTGAAGCTGAAAGAGGGCCCGGGGAGCTGTTTTTT. It translates to CSVEAERGPGELFF.

This chain links TRBV6-5 with TRBJ2-7; a possible D gene is TRBD1 (6 bases). CDR3 length: 13 residues. V shed 6 bases and J shed 6 bases, with 15 bases lying between them. The V gene's germline CDR1 is MNHEY and CDR2 SVGAGI. CDR3 in amino acids: CASSPGTLVEQYF. As DNA, the CDR3 is TGTGCCAGCAGCCCCGGGACATTGGTCGAGCAGTACTTC.

This clonotype was seen many times. The gene calls are TRBV7-8 and TRBJ1-6; tentatively, D is TRBD1 (6 bases). CDR3 length equals 18 residues. Germline V gene lookup returns CDR1 SGHVS and CDR2 FQNEAQ. The ends were cut back, 0 bases at V and 3 bases at J, with 15 bases in the middle. For the CDR3, the DNA is TGTGCCAGCAGCTTAGCGGGCCCAGGGGATGTCTATAATTCACCCCTCCACTTT. It encodes CASSLAGPGDVYNSPLHF.

This clonotype has at least ten counts. This chain joins TRBV6-5 and TRBJ1-4, with unresolved D. This CDR3 is built from 14 residues. Germline CDR1 MNHEY, CDR2 SVGAGI. V lost 4 bases and J lost 5, with 11 bases in between. The CDR3 nucleotides are TGTGCCAGCAGTTTGACCAGGAGAAATGAAAAACTGTTTTTT. It specifies CASSLTRRNEKLFF.

The rearrangement joins TRBV20-1 to TRBJ1-1; 9 nucleotides line up with TRBD1. This CDR3 region has 18 residues. The trim removed 3 bases at V and 3 bases at J, leaving 17 bases unmatched. CDR1 and CDR2 (germline): DFQATT, SNEGSKA (reference sequence). The CDR3 sequence: CSASPIPGQGSRDTEAFF. DNA for the CDR3: TGCAGTGCTAGCCCAATTCCGGGACAGGGTAGTAGGGACACTGAAGCTTTCTTT.

At least ten counts were recorded for this clonotype. The J gene is TRBJ1-2, the V gene TRBV7-9, with 9 positions matching TRBD1. The trim removed 11 bases at V and 5 bases at J, leaving 9 bases unmatched. The CDR3 runs 13 residues. Germline CDR1 and CDR2: SEHNR and FQNEAQ (reference sequence). The CDR3 nucleotides read TGTGCCGTGGGGGACAGGGAGGGATATGGCTACACCTTC. It is translated as CAVGDREGYGYTF.

The DNA for the CDR3 is TGTGCCACCAGTGAGTGGACTAGGCCAGATACGCAGTATTTT. Protein sequence: CATSEWTRPDTQYF. The V call is TRBV24-1, the J call TRBJ2-3; TRBD2 matches at 7 bases. With V trimmed by 4 bases and J by 4 bases, 4 bases remained unmatched. The CDR3 is 14 amino acids. Germline CDR1 KGHDR, CDR2 SFDVKD.

This clonotype has more than one count but fewer than ten. The chain recombines TRBV29-1 with TRBJ2-2; tentatively, D is TRBD1 (6 bases). The CDR3 extends over 14 amino acids. V lost 3 bases, J lost 2 bases, and 10 bases lay in between. CDR1 is SQVTM and CDR2 is ANQGSEA in the germline V gene. CDR3 in amino acids: CSVDRGQNTGELFF. The CDR3 coding sequence is TGCAGCGTTGACAGGGGCCAAAACACCGGGGAGCTGTTTTTT.

The chain employs TRBV12-3 or TRBV12-4 and TRBJ1-2; D may be TRBD1 (6 bases). This CDR3 is built from 17 residues. The V gene lost 5 bases and the J gene lost 0 bases, with 19 bases spanning the gap. DNA for the CDR3: TGTGCCAGCAGTCGCCTCGAGGGGGGGGTTACTAACTATGGCTACACCTTC. Translating gives CASSRLEGGVTNYGYTF.

The rearrangement uses TRBV10-2 and TRBJ2-7, with D tentatively TRBD2 (6 bases). Looked up from germline, CDR1 is WSHSY and CDR2 is SAAADI. The ends were cut back, 6 bases at V and 0 bases at J, with 15 bases in the middle. CDR3 length: 15 amino acids. This chain's CDR3 is CASRDRDSSSYEQYF. CDR3 bases: TGCGCCAGCAGAGACCGGGACTCCAGCTCCTACGAGCAGTACTTC.

This clonotype has at least ten counts. V usage is TRBV6-6 and J usage is TRBJ2-3; possibly TRBD2 for D (7 bases). Trimming took off 2 bases at V and 3 bases at J, with 12 bases between the two ends. The germline CDR1 and CDR2 sequences are MNHNY and SVGAGI (reference sequence). This CDR3 region has 15 residues. The CDR3, as DNA: TGTGCCAGCAGTTACGAGGCGGGGGCGACAGATACGCAGTATTTT. This gives the protein CASSYEAGATDTQYF.

The genes are TRBV6-5 and TRBJ2-7; TRBD2 aligns across 10 bases. Germline assignment: CDR1 MNHEY and CDR2 SVGAGI. J was trimmed by 2 bases and V by 4 bases; bases with no gene match: 8. The CDR3 is made up of 16 amino acids. The CDR3 sequence: CASSLTSGTPPYEQYF. CDR3 in DNA: TGTGCCAGCAGTTTAACTAGCGGGACACCTCCCTACGAGCAGTACTTC.

This clonotype was found many times. The J gene is TRBJ2-5, the V gene TRBV29-1, with 8 bases lining up with TRBD2. The CDR3 sequence is 13 residues long. CDR1 and CDR2 from the germline V gene are SQVTM and ANQGSEA. J lost 4 bases, V lost 6 bases, and 7 bases had no gene match. CDR3 DNA: TGCAGCGTCCAGCCCGGGGGGGCAGAGACCCAGTACTTC. It is translated as CSVQPGGAETQYF.

This clonotype was recorded at least ten times. The genes are TRBV2 and TRBJ2-1; a possible D gene is TRBD2 (6 bases). This CDR3 is built from 12 residues. CDR1 SNHLY and CDR2 FYNNEI come from the germline V gene. With 7 bases removed from V and 11 bases from J, the gap between germline ends came to 15 bases. The CDR3 protein is CASTARDWKQFF. In nucleotides, the CDR3 is TGTGCCAGCACCGCCAGGGACTGGAAGCAGTTCTTC.

This clonotype was picked up a small number of times. The CDR3 spells CASRTGAANEQFF. CDR3 sequence (DNA): TGTGCCAGCAGAACAGGGGCTGCCAATGAGCAGTTCTTC. J is TRBJ2-1 and V is TRBV27; 7 bases fit TRBD1. The CDR3 contains 13 residues. Looked up from germline, CDR1 is MNHEY and CDR2 is SMNVEV (reference sequence). Trimming cost V 6 bases and J 6 bases; bases outside gene matches: 5.

This rearrangement joins TRBV7-9 to TRBJ1-1; D call uncertain. The CDR3 consists of 16 residues. V dropped 1 base and J dropped 0 bases, with 12 bases sitting between them. The germline V gene has CDR1 SEHNR and CDR2 FQNEAQ (reference sequence). This CDR3 is CASSLGVTNLNTEAFF. The CDR3 DNA is TGTGCCAGCAGCTTAGGGGTTACCAACCTGAACACTGAAGCTTTCTTT.

This clonotype has ten or more counts. This sequence joins TRBV5-1 and TRBJ2-6, with D hard to call. V was shortened by 5 bases and J by 2 bases, with 11 bases between the two germline ends. Germline V gene sequence: CDR1 SGHRS, CDR2 YFSETQ. The CDR3 has 15 residues. The CDR3 DNA sequence: TGCGCCAGCAGGGACGAAGTGGCTGGGGCCAACGTCCTGACTTTC. This encodes CASRDEVAGANVLTF.

The V call is TRBV7-9, the J call TRBJ2-6, with D possibly matching TRBD1 (6 bases). The germline V and J ends were trimmed by 5 bases and 0 bases, with 11 bases remaining between them. CDR1 SEHNR and CDR2 FQNEAQ come from the germline V gene (reference sequence). The CDR3 has 16 residues. The CDR3 DNA sequence: TGTGCCAGCAGCCGTTGGACAGACTCTGGGGCCAACGTCCTGACTTTC. Protein product: CASSRWTDSGANVLTF.